Listed below are T cell receptor beta chains from one sample, sequenced in a study of response to subunit inactivated influenza vaccine. TCRdb processed the RT-PCR reads anew with MiXCR; each CDR3 protein has one entry. The repertoire holds more than 150,000 distinct CDR3 sequences, with approximately 8.7% as singletons. Source: non-naive T cells sorted from PBMCs, taken on the day of vaccination. Receptor source: a man between 45 and 60 years old who received an inactivated influenza vaccine. CDR3s include the opening cysteine and the closing phenylalanine or tryptophan. The order of the fields is clone size, V gene, J gene, D gene, CDR3 DNA, CDR3 protein. A D gene is named only where the DNA matches it firmly. Not all rows give a size; the values are once, few, many and, for expanded clones, a class.

clone_size: few
v_call: TRBV7-2
j_call: TRBJ2-2
d_call: NA
cdr3_nt: TGTGCCAGCAGCCTCCCCTACACCGGGGAGCTGTTTTTT
cdr3_aa: CASSLPYTGELFF

clone_size: NA
v_call: TRBV6-5
j_call: TRBJ2-1
d_call: NA
cdr3_nt: TGTGCCAGCAGTTACGAGGGGCCCTACAATGAGCAGTTCTTC
cdr3_aa: CASSYEGPYNEQFF

clone_size: many
v_call: TRBV14
j_call: TRBJ2-2
d_call: NA
cdr3_nt: TGTGCCAGCAGCCAAAGAGTAGGCGGGCGGAGCACCGGGGAGCTGTTTTTT
cdr3_aa: CASSQRVGGRSTGELFF

clone_size: many
v_call: TRBV12-3/TRBV12-4
j_call: TRBJ2-2
d_call: TRBD2
cdr3_nt: TGTGCCAGCAGACTAGCGGGGGCAAACACCGGGGAGCTGTTTTTT
cdr3_aa: CASRLAGANTGELFF

clone_size: many
v_call: TRBV18
j_call: TRBJ2-7
d_call: TRBD1
cdr3_nt: TGTGCCAGCTCACCACCGCCGGCAACAGGGGCCTCCTACGAGCAGTACTTC
cdr3_aa: CASSPPPATGASYEQYF

clone_size: many
v_call: TRBV2
j_call: TRBJ2-1
d_call: TRBD2
cdr3_nt: TGTGCCAGCAGTGGTGCGGGACTAGCGGTCAATGAGCAGTTCTTC
cdr3_aa: CASSGAGLAVNEQFF

clone_size: few
v_call: TRBV2
j_call: TRBJ1-2
d_call: TRBD1
cdr3_nt: TGTGCCAGCAGTCCTCAGGGGGATGGCTACACCTTC
cdr3_aa: CASSPQGDGYTF

clone_size: many
v_call: TRBV6-1
j_call: TRBJ1-5
d_call: NA
cdr3_nt: TGTGCCAGCAGTCGTCAGGGGATGGGCAATCAGCCCCAGCATTTT
cdr3_aa: CASSRQGMGNQPQHF

clone_size: many
v_call: TRBV19
j_call: TRBJ2-1
d_call: NA
cdr3_nt: TGTGCCAGTAGACTGACAGGCTTGAAGGAGCAGTTCTTC
cdr3_aa: CASRLTGLKEQFF

clone_size: few
v_call: TRBV4-1
j_call: TRBJ1-3
d_call: TRBD1
cdr3_nt: TGCGCCAGCAGCCCGCTAGGGACAGTCTCTGGAAACACCATATATTTT
cdr3_aa: CASSPLGTVSGNTIYF

clone_size: few
v_call: TRBV7-9
j_call: TRBJ1-2
d_call: NA
cdr3_nt: TGTGCCAGCAGAGACCGGGCCACAAGGGATGGCTACACCTTC
cdr3_aa: CASRDRATRDGYTF

clone_size: many
v_call: TRBV7-3
j_call: TRBJ1-1
d_call: NA
cdr3_nt: TGTGCCAGCAGCCGACCGGGGCAGGAGGCTTTCTTT
cdr3_aa: CASSRPGQEAFF

clone_size: NA
v_call: TRBV5-6
j_call: TRBJ2-7
d_call: TRBD2
cdr3_nt: TGTGCCAGCAGCTTGGTTCGGCGGGGGACCTACGAGCAGTACTTC
cdr3_aa: CASSLVRRGTYEQYF

clone_size: few
v_call: TRBV5-1
j_call: TRBJ1-1
d_call: NA
cdr3_nt: TGCGCCAGCAGCTTGGTAGGGGGAAGGGTTGGGACTGAAGCTTTCTTT
cdr3_aa: CASSLVGGRVGTEAFF

clone_size: NA
v_call: TRBV28
j_call: TRBJ2-7
d_call: NA
cdr3_nt: TGTGCCAGCCGAAAGGGGATAACCTACGAGCAGTACTTC
cdr3_aa: CASRKGITYEQYF

clone_size: NA
v_call: TRBV9
j_call: TRBJ1-1
d_call: NA
cdr3_nt: TGTGCCAGCAGCGTAGGTGGATTGGGGGCCACTGAAGCTTTCTTT
cdr3_aa: CASSVGGLGATEAFF

clone_size: NA
v_call: TRBV28
j_call: TRBJ2-1
d_call: NA
cdr3_nt: TGTGCCAGCAGTTTATCCGGGGGCCTAAACAATGAGCAGTTCTTC
cdr3_aa: CASSLSGGLNNEQFF

clone_size: few
v_call: TRBV10-2
j_call: TRBJ2-7
d_call: TRBD1
cdr3_nt: TGCGCCAGCAACATGGGACAGCGATACGAGCAGTACTTC
cdr3_aa: CASNMGQRYEQYF

clone_size: NA
v_call: TRBV24-1
j_call: TRBJ2-5
d_call: TRBD1
cdr3_nt: TGTGCCACCAGTGATTTTAGCATTCGGACAGGGGAGACCCAGTACTTC
cdr3_aa: CATSDFSIRTGETQYF

clone_size: many
v_call: TRBV6-5
j_call: TRBJ1-2
d_call: NA
cdr3_nt: TGTGCCAGCAGTTACAGACTGACCGACTTAAACTATGGCTACACCTTC
cdr3_aa: CASSYRLTDLNYGYTF

clone_size: many
v_call: TRBV5-1
j_call: TRBJ2-3
d_call: TRBD2
cdr3_nt: TGCGCCAGCAGCTTCAGCGGGGACCGCACAGATACGCAGTATTTT
cdr3_aa: CASSFSGDRTDTQYF

clone_size: many
v_call: TRBV6-2/TRBV6-3
j_call: TRBJ2-7
d_call: NA
cdr3_nt: TGTGCCAGCAGTTACCCATCCGCTGGGTTCGACGAGCAGTACTTC
cdr3_aa: CASSYPSAGFDEQYF

clone_size: few
v_call: TRBV12-3/TRBV12-4
j_call: TRBJ2-5
d_call: TRBD2
cdr3_nt: TGTGCCAGCAGTTTAGCGCGGACTAGCGGGATTGGGGAGACCCAGTACTTC
cdr3_aa: CASSLARTSGIGETQYF

clone_size: NA
v_call: TRBV19
j_call: TRBJ2-7
d_call: NA
cdr3_nt: TGTGCCAGTAGTTCCGGATATTTTGGACGCCAGAGCTCCTACGAGCAGTACTTC
cdr3_aa: CASSSGYFGRQSSYEQYF

clone_size: NA
v_call: TRBV20-1
j_call: TRBJ2-5
d_call: NA
cdr3_nt: TGCAGTGCTAGTGGGCGCGCAGGAAGCGCAGAGACCCAGTACTTC
cdr3_aa: CSASGRAGSAETQYF

clone_size: NA
v_call: TRBV7-2
j_call: TRBJ2-5
d_call: TRBD1
cdr3_nt: TGTGCCAGCAGCCCGGGGACAGTTGAGACCCAGTACTTC
cdr3_aa: CASSPGTVETQYF

clone_size: many
v_call: TRBV6-1
j_call: TRBJ1-1
d_call: NA
cdr3_nt: TGTGCCAGCAGTCGTCGCGGGGATATGAACACTGAAGCTTTCTTT
cdr3_aa: CASSRRGDMNTEAFF

clone_size: few
v_call: TRBV27
j_call: TRBJ2-7
d_call: NA
cdr3_nt: TGTGCCAGCAGTTTATCCGAATTAGCCTACGAGCAGTACTTC
cdr3_aa: CASSLSELAYEQYF

clone_size: many
v_call: TRBV5-5
j_call: TRBJ2-7
d_call: NA
cdr3_nt: TGTGCCAGCATAGCCAGGGGCGAGCAGTACTTC
cdr3_aa: CASIARGEQYF

clone_size: few
v_call: TRBV19
j_call: TRBJ1-6
d_call: TRBD1
cdr3_nt: TGTGCCAGTACCAAACGGGACAGAGATAATTCACCCCTCCACTTT
cdr3_aa: CASTKRDRDNSPLHF

clone_size: few
v_call: TRBV10-2
j_call: TRBJ2-5
d_call: TRBD1
cdr3_nt: TGCGCCAGCAGTGAGGTAGGGGGCGCAACGGAGACCCAGTACTTC
cdr3_aa: CASSEVGGATETQYF